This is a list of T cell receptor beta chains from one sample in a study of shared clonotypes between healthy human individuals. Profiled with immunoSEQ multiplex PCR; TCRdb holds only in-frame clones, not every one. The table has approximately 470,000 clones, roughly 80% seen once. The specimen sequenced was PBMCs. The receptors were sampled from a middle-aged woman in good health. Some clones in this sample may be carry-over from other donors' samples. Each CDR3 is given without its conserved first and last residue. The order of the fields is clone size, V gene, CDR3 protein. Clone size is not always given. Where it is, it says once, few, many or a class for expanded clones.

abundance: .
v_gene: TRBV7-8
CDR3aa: ASSHRGPGELF

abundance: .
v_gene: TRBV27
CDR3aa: ATLSPPVFATLDTQY

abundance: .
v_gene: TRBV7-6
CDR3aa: ASSHLGVSNGYT

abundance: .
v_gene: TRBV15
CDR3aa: ATSRDRAEIAVEF

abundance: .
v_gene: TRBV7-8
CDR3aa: ASSWTIRPPYEQY

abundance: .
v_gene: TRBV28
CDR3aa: ASSFGTANYGYT

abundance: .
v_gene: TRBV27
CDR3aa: ASSFRSTSGISYNEQF

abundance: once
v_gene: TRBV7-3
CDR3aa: ASSPHGGAGYGYT

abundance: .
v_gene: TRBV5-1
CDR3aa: ASSLVAWGGNEQF

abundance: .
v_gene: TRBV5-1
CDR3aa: ASSTNRGAETQY

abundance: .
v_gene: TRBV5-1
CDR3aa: ASSLDRGGENIQY

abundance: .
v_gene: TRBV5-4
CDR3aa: ASRDRGDYEQY

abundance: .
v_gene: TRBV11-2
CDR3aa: ASSLEGGYEQY

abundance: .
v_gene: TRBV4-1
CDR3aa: ASNPRASGTSTDTQY

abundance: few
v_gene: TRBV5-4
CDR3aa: ASSLGGASSGANVLT

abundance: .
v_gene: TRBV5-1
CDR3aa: ASSRTSATDTQY

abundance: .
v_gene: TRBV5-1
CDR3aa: ASSLVGQGYNEQF

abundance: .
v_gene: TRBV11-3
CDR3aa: ASSSGTANTGELF

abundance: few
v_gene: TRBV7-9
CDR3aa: ASSKETAYGYT

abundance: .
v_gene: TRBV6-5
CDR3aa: ASSRDRELF

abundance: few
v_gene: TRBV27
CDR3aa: ASSPDSFYHSGANVLT

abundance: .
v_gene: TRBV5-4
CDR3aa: ASGRGYENYGYT

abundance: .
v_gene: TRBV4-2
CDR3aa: ASSHASGRKTGELF